A single T cell receptor beta chain is shown here with its context. PCR employed 60 Vbeta and 13 Jbeta primers. Profiling relied on immunoSEQ multiplex PCR, and the TCRdb table lists in-frame clones only, not all of them. This table holds 70,000 or so clones, 74% found once. This sample is drawn from a study of cytomegalovirus exposure and HLA in healthy donors. V was pared by 9 bases and J by 2 bases, with 7 bases of the junction left unmatched. CDR3 length: 14 residues. CDR1 is SGHVS, CDR2 FQNEAQ, per germline. V gene TRBV7-8 combines with J gene TRBJ1-5; 7 bases align to TRBD1. This clonotype was obtained from a woman aged 55-75 years in good health and CMV-seropositive. Sequencing was performed on PBMCs. As DNA, the CDR3 is TGTGCCAGTCAAGGGGGCGCTGGCAATCAGCCCCAGCATTTT. Its protein is CASQGGAGNQPQHF.